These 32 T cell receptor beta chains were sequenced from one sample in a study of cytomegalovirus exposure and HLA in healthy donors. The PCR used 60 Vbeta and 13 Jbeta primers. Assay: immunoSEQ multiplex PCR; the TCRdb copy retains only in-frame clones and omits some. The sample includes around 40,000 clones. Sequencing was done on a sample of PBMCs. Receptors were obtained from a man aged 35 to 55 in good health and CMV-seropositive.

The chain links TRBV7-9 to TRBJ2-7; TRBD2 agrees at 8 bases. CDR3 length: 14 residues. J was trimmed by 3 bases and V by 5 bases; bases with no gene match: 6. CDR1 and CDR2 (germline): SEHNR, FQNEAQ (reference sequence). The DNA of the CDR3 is TGTGCCAGCAGCCGGGGGGGCGGCGACTACGAGCAGTACTTC. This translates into CASSRGGGDYEQYF.

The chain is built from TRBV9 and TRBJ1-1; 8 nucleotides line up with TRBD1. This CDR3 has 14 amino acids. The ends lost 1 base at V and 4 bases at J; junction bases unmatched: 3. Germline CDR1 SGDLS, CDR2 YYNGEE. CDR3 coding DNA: TGTGCCAGCAGCGTACAGGGGGCGGGCACTGAAGCTTTCTTT. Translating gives CASSVQGAGTEAFF.

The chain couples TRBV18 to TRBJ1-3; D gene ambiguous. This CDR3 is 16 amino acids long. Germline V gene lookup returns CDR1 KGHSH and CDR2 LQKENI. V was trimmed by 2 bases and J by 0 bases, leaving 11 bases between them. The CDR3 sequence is CASSPTVGDSGNTIYF. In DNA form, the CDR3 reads TGTGCCAGCTCACCAACTGTTGGAGACTCTGGAAACACCATATATTTT.

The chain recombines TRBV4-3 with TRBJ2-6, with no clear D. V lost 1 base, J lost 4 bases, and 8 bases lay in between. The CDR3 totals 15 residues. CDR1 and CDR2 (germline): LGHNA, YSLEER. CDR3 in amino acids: CASSQGVPGANVLTF. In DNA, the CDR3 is TGCGCCAGCAGCCAAGGCGTCCCCGGGGCCAACGTCCTGACTTTC.

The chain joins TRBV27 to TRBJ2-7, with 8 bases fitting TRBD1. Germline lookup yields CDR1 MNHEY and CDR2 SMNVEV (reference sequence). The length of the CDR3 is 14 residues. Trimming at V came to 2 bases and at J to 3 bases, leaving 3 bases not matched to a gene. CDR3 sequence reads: CASSLAGQGYEQYF. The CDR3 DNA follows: TGTGCCAGCAGTTTAGCTGGACAGGGCTACGAGCAGTACTTC.

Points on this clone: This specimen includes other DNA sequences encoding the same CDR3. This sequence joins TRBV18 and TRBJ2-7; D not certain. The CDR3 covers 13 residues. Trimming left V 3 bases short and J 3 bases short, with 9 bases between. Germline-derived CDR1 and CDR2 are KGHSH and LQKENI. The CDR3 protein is CASSPGSSYEQYF. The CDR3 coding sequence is TGTGCCAGCTCACCGGGCTCGAGCTACGAGCAGTACTTC.

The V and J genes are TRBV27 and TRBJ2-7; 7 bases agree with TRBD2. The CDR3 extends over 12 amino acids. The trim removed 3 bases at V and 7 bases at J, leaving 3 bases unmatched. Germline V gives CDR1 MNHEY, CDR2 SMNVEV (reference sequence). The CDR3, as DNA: TGTGCCAGCAGTTTCCTGGGGGGGGAGCAGTACTTC. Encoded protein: CASSFLGGEQYF.

The CDR3: CASSRDHLGGTQYF. CDR3 nucleotides: TGTGCCAGCAGCCGCGACCATTTGGGGGGGACCCAGTACTTC. This sequence joins TRBV5-5 and TRBJ2-5; tentatively, D is TRBD2 (6 bases). The CDR3 runs to 14 residues. Germline V CDR1 and CDR2: SGHKS, YYEKEE (reference sequence). V shed 4 bases and J shed 7 bases, with 17 bases lying between them. The variable domain in full, completed from reference TRBV5-5 and TRBJ2-5, reads DAGVTQSPTHLIKTRGQQVTLRCSPISGHKSVSWYQQVLGQGPQFIFQYYEKEERGRGNFPDRFSARQFPNYSSELNVNALLLGDSALYLCASSRDHLGGTQYFGPGTRLLVL.

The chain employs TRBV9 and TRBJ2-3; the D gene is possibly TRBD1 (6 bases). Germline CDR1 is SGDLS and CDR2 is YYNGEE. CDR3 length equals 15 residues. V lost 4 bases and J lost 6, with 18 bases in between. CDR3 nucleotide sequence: TGTGCCAGCAGCTCCCAGGGGCTCGCTGGGGATACGCAGTATTTT. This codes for CASSSQGLAGDTQYF.

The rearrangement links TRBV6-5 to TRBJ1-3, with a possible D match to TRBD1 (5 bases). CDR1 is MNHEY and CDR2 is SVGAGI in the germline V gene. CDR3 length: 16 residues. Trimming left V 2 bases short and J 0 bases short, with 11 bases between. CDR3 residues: CASSYRDSRSGNTIYF. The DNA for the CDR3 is TGTGCCAGCAGTTACAGGGACTCCCGCTCTGGAAACACCATATATTTT.

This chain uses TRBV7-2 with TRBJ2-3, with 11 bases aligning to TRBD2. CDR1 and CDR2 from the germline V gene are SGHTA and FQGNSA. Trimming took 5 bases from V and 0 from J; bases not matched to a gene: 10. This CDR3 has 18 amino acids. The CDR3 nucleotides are TGTGCCAGCAGCCCCGGGACGCTAGCGGGGGGTAGCACAGATACGCAGTATTTT. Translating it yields CASSPGTLAGGSTDTQYF.

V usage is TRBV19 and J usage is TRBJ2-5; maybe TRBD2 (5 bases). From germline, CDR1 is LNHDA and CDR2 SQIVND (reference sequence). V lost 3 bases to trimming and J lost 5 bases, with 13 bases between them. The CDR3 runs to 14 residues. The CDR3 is CASSIGSGLETQYF. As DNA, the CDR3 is TGTGCCAGTAGTATTGGGAGTGGGCTCGAGACCCAGTACTTC.

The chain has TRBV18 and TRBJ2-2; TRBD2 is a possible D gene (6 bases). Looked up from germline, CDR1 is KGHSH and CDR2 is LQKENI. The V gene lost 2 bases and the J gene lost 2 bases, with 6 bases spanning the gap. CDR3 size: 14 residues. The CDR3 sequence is CASSPGTNTGELFF. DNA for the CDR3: TGTGCCAGCTCACCAGGGACTAACACCGGGGAGCTGTTTTTT.

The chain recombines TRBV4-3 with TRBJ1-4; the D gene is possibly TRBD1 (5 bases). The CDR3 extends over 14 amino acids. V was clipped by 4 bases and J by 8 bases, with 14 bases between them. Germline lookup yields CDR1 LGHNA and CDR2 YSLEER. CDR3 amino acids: CASSRGQGSEKLFF. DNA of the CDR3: TGCGCCAGCAGCCGGGGCCAGGGAAGCGAAAAACTGTTTTTT.

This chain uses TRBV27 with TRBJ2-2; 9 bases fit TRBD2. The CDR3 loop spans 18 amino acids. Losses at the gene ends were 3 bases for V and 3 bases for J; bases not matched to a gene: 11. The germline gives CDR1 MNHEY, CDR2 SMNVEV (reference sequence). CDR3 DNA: TGTGCCAGCAGTTTGAAGACTAGCGGAACTCGGGACACCGGGGAGCTGTTTTTT. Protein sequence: CASSLKTSGTRDTGELFF.

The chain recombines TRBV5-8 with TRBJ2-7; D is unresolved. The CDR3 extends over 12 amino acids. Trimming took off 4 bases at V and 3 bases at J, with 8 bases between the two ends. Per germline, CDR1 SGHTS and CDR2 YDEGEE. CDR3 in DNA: TGTGCCAGCAGCCAGTACAGCTACGAGCAGTACTTC. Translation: CASSQYSYEQYF.

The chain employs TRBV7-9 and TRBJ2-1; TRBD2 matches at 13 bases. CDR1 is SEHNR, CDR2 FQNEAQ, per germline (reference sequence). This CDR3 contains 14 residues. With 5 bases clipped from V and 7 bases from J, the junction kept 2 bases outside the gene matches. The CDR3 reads CASSRTSGSNEQFF. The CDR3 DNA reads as TGTGCCAGCAGCCGGACTAGCGGGAGTAATGAGCAGTTCTTC.

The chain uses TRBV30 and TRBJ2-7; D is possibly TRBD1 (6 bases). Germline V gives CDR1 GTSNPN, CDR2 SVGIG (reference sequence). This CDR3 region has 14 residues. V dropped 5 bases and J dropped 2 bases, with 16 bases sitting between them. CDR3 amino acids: CAWSQGGPTYEQYF. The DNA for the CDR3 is TGTGCCTGGTCCCAAGGGGGTCCAACCTACGAGCAGTACTTC.

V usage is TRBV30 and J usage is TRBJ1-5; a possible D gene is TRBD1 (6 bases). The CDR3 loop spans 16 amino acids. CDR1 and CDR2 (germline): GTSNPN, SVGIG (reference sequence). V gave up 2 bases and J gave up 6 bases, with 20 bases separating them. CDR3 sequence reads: CAWSPGSGGAGQPQHF. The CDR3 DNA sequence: TGTGCCTGGAGTCCGGGTTCGGGGGGCGCAGGTCAGCCCCAGCATTTT.

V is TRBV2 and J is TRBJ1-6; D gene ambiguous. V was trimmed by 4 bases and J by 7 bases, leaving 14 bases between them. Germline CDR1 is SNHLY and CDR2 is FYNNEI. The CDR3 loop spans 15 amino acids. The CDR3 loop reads CASSVQQLGNSPLHF. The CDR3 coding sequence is TGTGCCAGCAGTGTCCAACAGCTTGGGAATTCACCCCTCCACTTT.

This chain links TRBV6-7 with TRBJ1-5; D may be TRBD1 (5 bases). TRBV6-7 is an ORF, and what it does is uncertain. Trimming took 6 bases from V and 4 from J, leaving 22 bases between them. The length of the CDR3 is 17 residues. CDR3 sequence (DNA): TGTGCCAGCAGATGCCCCCCAGCCGACAGTACAAATCAGCCCCAGCATTTT. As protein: CASRCPPADSTNQPQHF.

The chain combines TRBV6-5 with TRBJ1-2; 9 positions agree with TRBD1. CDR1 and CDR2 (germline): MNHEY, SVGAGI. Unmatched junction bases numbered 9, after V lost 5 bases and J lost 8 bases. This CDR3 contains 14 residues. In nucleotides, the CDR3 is TGTGCCAGCAGTGCCGGGACAGGGACCTCCGGCTACACCTTC. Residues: CASSAGTGTSGYTF.

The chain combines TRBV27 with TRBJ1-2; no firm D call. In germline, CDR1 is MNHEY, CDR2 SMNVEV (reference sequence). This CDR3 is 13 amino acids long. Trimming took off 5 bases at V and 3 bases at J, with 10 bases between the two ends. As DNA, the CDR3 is TGTGCCAGCAGTCCGGGGTCTTACTATGGCTACACCTTC. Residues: CASSPGSYYGYTF.

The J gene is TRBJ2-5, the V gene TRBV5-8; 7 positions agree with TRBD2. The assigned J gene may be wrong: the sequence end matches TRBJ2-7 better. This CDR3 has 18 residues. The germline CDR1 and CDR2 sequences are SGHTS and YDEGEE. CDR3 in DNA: TGTGCCAGCAGCTTGGAAGTTCAACTAGCGACGGATGACTACGAGCAGTACTTC. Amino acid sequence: CASSLEVQLATDDYEQYF.

CDR3 nucleotides: TGTGCCAGTAGTATGACTAGCGGGATTGAGCAGTTCTTC. Its translation: CASSMTSGIEQFF. The chain joins TRBV19 to TRBJ2-1; 11 positions match TRBD2. CDR3 length: 13 amino acids. Germline values: CDR1 LNHDA, CDR2 SQIVND (reference sequence). After removal of 3 bases from V and 9 bases from J, the junction contained 1 base not matched to a gene.

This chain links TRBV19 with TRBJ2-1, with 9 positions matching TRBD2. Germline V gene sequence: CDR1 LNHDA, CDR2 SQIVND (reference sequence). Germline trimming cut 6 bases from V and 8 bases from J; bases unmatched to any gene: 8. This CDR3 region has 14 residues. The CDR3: CASRVAGVQYEQFF. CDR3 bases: TGTGCCAGTAGAGTAGCGGGAGTACAATATGAGCAGTTCTTC.

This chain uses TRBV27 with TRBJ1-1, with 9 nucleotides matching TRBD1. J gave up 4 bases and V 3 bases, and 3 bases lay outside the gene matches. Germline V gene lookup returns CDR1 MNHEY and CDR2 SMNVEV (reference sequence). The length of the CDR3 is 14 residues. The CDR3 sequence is CASSFLDRGTEAFF. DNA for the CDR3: TGTGCCAGCAGTTTCCTGGACAGGGGCACTGAAGCTTTCTTT.

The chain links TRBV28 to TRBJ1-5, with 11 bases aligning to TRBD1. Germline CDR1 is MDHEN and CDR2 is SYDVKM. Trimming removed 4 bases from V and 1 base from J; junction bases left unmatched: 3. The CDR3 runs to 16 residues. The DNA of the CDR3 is TGTGCCAGCAGTTCCGGACAGGGGGCGAGCAATCAGCCCCAGCATTTT. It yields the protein CASSSGQGASNQPQHF. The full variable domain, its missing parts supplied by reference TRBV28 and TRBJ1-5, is DVKVTQSSRYLVKRTGEKVFLECVQDMDHENMFWYRQDPGLGLRLIYFSYDVKMKEKGDIPEGYSVSREKKERFSLILESASTNQTSMYLCASSSGQGASNQPQHFGDGTRLSIL.

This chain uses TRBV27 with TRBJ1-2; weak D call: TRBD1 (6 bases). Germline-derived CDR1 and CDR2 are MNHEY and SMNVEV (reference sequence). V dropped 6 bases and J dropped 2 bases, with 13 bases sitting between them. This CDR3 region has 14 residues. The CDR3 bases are TGTGCCAGCAGCTCTTTTGGGACAAACTATGGCTACACCTTC. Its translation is CASSSFGTNYGYTF.

CDR3 protein: CASRAGSANEQFF. DNA for the CDR3: TGTGCCAGCAGGGCGGGCTCAGCCAATGAGCAGTTCTTC. The V call is TRBV4-2, the J call TRBJ2-1, with D possibly being TRBD2 (5 bases). This CDR3 has 13 amino acids. V lost 6 bases, J lost 6 bases, and 12 bases lay in between. Per the germline V gene, CDR1 is LGHNA and CDR2 is YNFKEQ.

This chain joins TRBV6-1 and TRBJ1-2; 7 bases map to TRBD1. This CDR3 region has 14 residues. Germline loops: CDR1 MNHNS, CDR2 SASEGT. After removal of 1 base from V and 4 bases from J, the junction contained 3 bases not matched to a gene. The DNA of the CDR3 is TGTGCCAGCAGTGAAGGAGGGGGCGCCTATGGCTACACCTTC. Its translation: CASSEGGGAYGYTF.

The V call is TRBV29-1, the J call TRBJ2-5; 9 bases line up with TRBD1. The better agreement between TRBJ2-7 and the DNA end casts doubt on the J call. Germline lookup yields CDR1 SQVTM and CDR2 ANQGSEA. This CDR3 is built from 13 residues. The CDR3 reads CSVMTGGYYEQYF. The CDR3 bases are TGCAGCGTTATGACAGGGGGTTACTACGAGCAGTACTTC.